This T cell receptor (beta chain) was sequenced in a study of glioma-infiltrating T cells. The overall study: Samples included WHO grade II oligodendrogliomas or astrocytomas and initial-diagnosis grade IV glioblastomas. General study points: Shared blood CDR3 signature motifs marked patients with low tissue-blood divergence.

TCR alpha and beta CDR3 regions were amplified from RNA using iRepertoire nested multiplex PCR. A single record per CDR3 protein comes from TCRdb applying MiXCR to the multiplex PCR reads. The sample records a few hundred thousand distinct CDR3 sequences, roughly two fifths being singletons. Of note for this clonotype: Its target is unknown.

V lost 8 bases and J 3 bases, leaving 17 bases between the germline ends. The germline gives CDR1 MNHNS, CDR2 SASEGT. The CDR3 has 14 amino acids. The chain is built from TRBV6-1 and TRBJ2-7, with D possibly matching TRBD1 (8 bases). This TCR was sampled from a human donor with low-grade glioma or glioblastoma, undergoing nonglioma brain surgery, or in good health (not recorded which). Sequencing used glioma tissue, nonneoplastic brain tissue, or PBMCs (not recorded which). Here the CDR3 DNA reads TGTGCCAGCTGGGGGGGGACAGGATTCTACGAGCAGTACTTC. Translating it yields CASWGGTGFYEQYF.